This TCR beta chain emerged from a study of blood T cell repertoires in COVID-19. Germline CDR1 reads MNHEY; CDR2 reads SVGAGI. V lost 6 bases, J lost 4 bases, and 16 bases lay in between. The CDR3 spans 15 residues. Profiling relied on immunoSEQ multiplex PCR, and the TCRdb table lists in-frame clones only, not all of them. The repertoire holds roughly 380,000 clones, around 85% seen once, with roughly 3.6% in the top ten. This chain connects TRBV6-5 to TRBJ1-3; tentatively, D is TRBD1 (5 bases). The receptor's source is a woman aged 18-30 years with acute or convalescent COVID-19. Sequenced input: peripheral blood. The CDR3 DNA follows: TGTGCCAGCAGGGCCGCCCCTGGGGCAGGAAACACCATATATTTT. This encodes CASRAAPGAGNTIYF.